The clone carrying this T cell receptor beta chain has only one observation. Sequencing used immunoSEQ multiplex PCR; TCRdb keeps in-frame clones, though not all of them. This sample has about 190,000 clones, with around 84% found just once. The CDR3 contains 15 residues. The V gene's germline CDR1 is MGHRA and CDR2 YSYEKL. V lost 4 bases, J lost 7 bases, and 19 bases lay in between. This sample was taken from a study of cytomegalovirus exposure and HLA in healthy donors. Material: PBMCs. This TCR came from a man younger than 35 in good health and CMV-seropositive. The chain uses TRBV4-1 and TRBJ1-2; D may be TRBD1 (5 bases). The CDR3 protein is CASSPVSRVLTGYTF. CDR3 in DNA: TGCGCCAGCAGCCCCGTGAGCAGGGTGCTTACTGGCTACACCTTC.